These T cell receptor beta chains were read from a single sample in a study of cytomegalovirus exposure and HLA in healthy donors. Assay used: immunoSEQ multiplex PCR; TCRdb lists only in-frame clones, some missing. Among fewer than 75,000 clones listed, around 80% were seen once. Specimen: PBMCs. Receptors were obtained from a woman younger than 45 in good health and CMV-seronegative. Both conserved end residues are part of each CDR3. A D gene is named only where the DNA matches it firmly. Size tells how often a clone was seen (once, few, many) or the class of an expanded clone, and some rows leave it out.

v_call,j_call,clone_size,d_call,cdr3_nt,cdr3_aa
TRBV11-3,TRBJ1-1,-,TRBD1,TGTGCCAGCAGCTCGGGGACAGGGAGTGGAGTCACTGAAGCTTTCTTT,CASSSGTGSGVTEAFF
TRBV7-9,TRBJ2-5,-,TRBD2,TGTGCCAGCAGCGGGACTAGCGGGGGGGCGGAAGAGACCCAGTACTTC,CASSGTSGGAEETQYF
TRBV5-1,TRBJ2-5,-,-,TGCGCCAGCAGCTTGGTGAGGGAAGAGACCCAGTACTTC,CASSLVREETQYF
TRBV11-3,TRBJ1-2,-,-,TGTGCCAGCAGCCCAGGCAGCACAGGGTATGGCTACACCTTC,CASSPGSTGYGYTF
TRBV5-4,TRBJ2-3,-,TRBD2,TGTGCCAGCAGCTTGGTCGGCGGGGGGAGAACAGATACGCAGTATTTT,CASSLVGGGRTDTQYF
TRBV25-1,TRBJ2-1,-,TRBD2,TGTGCCAGCAGTGAAAGAGGACTAGCTACTGAGCAGTTCTTC,CASSERGLATEQFF
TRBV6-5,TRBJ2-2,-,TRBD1,TGTGCCAGCAGTTATTCGGACAGGGGAGACACCGGGGAGCTGTTTTTT,CASSYSDRGDTGELFF
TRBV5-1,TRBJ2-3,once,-,TGCGCCAGCAGTTGGGGCTGGGACACAGATACGCAGTATTTT,CASSWGWDTDTQYF
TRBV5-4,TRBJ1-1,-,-,TGTGCCAGCAGCTGGGGGGAGCAAACTGAAGCTTTCTTT,CASSWGEQTEAFF
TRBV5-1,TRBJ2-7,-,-,TGCGCCAGCAGCTTGGCCAAAGGGCAGGGCTACGAGCAGTACTTC,CASSLAKGQGYEQYF
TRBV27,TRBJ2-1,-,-,TGTGCCAGCAGAACAGGGAGTGAGCAGTTCTTC,CASRTGSEQFF
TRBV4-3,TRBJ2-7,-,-,TGCGCCAGCAGCCAAGATTACCAGGGGTTTTACGAGCAGTACTTC,CASSQDYQGFYEQYF
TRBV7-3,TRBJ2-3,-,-,TGTGCCAGCAGCTTCCAAGCGGGCTACAGCACAGATACGCAGTATTTT,CASSFQAGYSTDTQYF
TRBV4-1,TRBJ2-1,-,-,TGCGCCAGCAGCCAAGCGGGGGACTACAATGAGCAGTTCTTC,CASSQAGDYNEQFF
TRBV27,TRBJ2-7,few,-,TGTGCCAGCAGCCCCAGGGGCGGCGAGCAGTACTTC,CASSPRGGEQYF
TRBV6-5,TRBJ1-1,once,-,TGTGCCAGCAGTTACGAGGGGGGGAGGGACACTGAAGCTTTCTTT,CASSYEGGRDTEAFF
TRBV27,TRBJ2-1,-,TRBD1,TGTGCCAGCAGTCGGGACAGGGGCGCCTACAATGAGCAGTTCTTC,CASSRDRGAYNEQFF
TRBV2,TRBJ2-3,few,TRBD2,TGTGCCAGCAGTGAACCGGGGGGGGGCCCCCGTACGCAGTATTTT,CASSEPGGGPRTQYF
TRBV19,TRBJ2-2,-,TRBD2,TGTGCCAGTAGTATAGCGGGAGGCCGGGAGCTGTTTTTT,CASSIAGGRELFF
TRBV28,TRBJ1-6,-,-,TGTGCCAGCAGCCCAGGACAGCCTAATTCACCCCTCCACTTT,CASSPGQPNSPLHF
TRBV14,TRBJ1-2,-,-,TGTGCCAGCAGCCAAGGTTTCTTAACCGCAGGAGGTCTTTATGGCTACACCTTC,CASSQGFLTAGGLYGYTF
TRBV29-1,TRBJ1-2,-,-,TGCAGCGTCAAGACAGGAGACTATGGCTACACCTTC,CSVKTGDYGYTF
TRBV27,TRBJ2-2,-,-,TGTGCCAGCAGTTACGGGACAATCACCGGGGAGCTGTTTTTT,CASSYGTITGELFF
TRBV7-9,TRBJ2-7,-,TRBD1,TGTGCCAGCAGCACGACAGGGGGCAGCTCCTACGAGCAGTACTTC,CASSTTGGSSYEQYF
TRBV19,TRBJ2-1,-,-,TGTGCCAGTAGTATTCGCGGGACCGTTTACAATGAGCAGTTCTTC,CASSIRGTVYNEQFF
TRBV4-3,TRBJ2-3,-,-,TGCGCCAGCAGCGTGACGGGTTCTTCCACAGATACGCAGTATTTT,CASSVTGSSTDTQYF
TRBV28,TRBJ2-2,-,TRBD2,TGTGCCACCCGGGAGGACGGCGGGGAGCTGTTTTTT,CATREDGGELFF
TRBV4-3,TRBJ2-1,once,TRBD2,TGCGCCAGCAGCCCACAGGGCGCGGGGGGGCCGGATGAGCAGTTCTTC,CASSPQGAGGPDEQFF
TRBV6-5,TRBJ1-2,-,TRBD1,TGTGCCAGCAGTTACTCAGACAGGGATGTGGGTGGCTACACCTTC,CASSYSDRDVGGYTF
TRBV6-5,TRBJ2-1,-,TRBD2,TGTGCCAGCAGTTACTCGTCCAGCGGGAGTACCAATGAGCAGTTCTTC,CASSYSSSGSTNEQFF
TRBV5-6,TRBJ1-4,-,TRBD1,TGTGCCAGCAGCTATAGACAGGGGGACGAAAAACTGTTTTTT,CASSYRQGDEKLFF
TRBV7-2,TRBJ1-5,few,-,TGTGCCAGCAGCTTAGCCCCCGGGGGAAATCAGCCCCAGCATTTT,CASSLAPGGNQPQHF
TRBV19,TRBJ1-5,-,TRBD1,TGTGCCAGTACCACAGGGACAGGGAACTATCAGCCCCAGCATTTT,CASTTGTGNYQPQHF
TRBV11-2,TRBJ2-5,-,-,TGTGCCAGCAGCTTCGGACAGCAAGAGACCCAGTACTTC,CASSFGQQETQYF
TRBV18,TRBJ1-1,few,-,TGTGCCAGCTCCCCAAAGGACAGTCTCTACACTGAAGCTTTCTTT,CASSPKDSLYTEAFF
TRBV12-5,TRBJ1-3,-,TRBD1,TGTGCTAGTGGTTTGCTCCGGACAGGGGAGGCCCTCTCTGGAAACACCATATATTTT,CASGLLRTGEALSGNTIYF
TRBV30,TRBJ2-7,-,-,TGTGCCTGGAGTCCTTGGAGATTCTCTTCAAACTACGAGCAGTACTTC,CAWSPWRFSSNYEQYF
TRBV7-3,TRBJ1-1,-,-,TGTGCCAGCAGCTTAAGTGGCAATGGGAACACTGAAGCTTTCTTT,CASSLSGNGNTEAFF
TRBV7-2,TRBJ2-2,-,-,TGTGCCAGCAGCTTAGCGATAGGTCTCTGGGCACCCGGGGAGCTGTTTTTT,CASSLAIGLWAPGELFF
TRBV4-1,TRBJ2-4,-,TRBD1,TGCGCCAGCAGCCAACAGTACTTGACAGGGGGCATTCAGTACTTC,CASSQQYLTGGIQYF
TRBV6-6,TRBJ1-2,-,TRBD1,TGTGCCAGCAGAGGGGTTGGGGTGACAGGGTCGGATGGCTACACCTTC,CASRGVGVTGSDGYTF
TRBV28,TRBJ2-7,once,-,TGTGCCAGCAGCCCCAGGTCAGGGGCGGGTTACGAGCAGTACTTC,CASSPRSGAGYEQYF
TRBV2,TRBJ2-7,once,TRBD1,TGTGCCAGCAGATGGACAGGTACAAACTACGAGCAGTACTTC,CASRWTGTNYEQYF
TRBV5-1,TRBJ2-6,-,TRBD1,TGCGCCAGCAGCTTGGGGGCTAGGACAGGGACCCCTGGGGCCAACGTCCTGACTTTC,CASSLGARTGTPGANVLTF
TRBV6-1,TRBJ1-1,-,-,TGTGCCAGCATCGAGGGGGGGAGCGGCGCTGAAGCTTTCTTT,CASIEGGSGAEAFF
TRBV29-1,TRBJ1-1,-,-,TGCAGCGTGATAGGACTGACCCTGGGGACTGAAGCTTTCTTT,CSVIGLTLGTEAFF